This T cell receptor (beta chain) was documented in a study of TIL therapy for anti-PD-1-resistant metastatic lung cancer. Study context: Most patients had lung adenocarcinoma. Study conclusions and caveats: The cohort had more treatment-naive, never-smoker and oncogene-addicted patients than typical. TIL clonotype persistence in blood showed no apparent association with response.

Germline CDR1 and CDR2: ENHRY and SYGVKD. The J segment lost 2 bases and the V segment lost 6 bases, leaving 5 bases of the junction unmatched. This CDR3 is built from 14 residues. The libraries were made with immunoSEQ v3. The data were produced by immunoSEQ multiplex PCR, yet TCRdb's version contains in-frame clones alone and is incomplete. In the table there are 50,000 to 60,000 clones, roughly 77% of which are singletons. Time point noted: pre-treatment sample, taken before nivolumab and TIL therapy. Patients were adults with stage 4 NSCLC. This clone has more than one count but fewer than ten. Its antigen is unknown.

The source was blood, collected at baseline. This chain uses TRBV10-3 with TRBJ2-7; TRBD1 aligns across 9 bases. The receptor's source is a person between 25 and 80 years old with non-small cell lung cancer. Here the CDR3 DNA reads TGTGCCATCAGCGCGGGACAGGGTCCCTACGAGCAGTACTTC. This sequence encodes CAISAGQGPYEQYF.